The source of this TCR beta chain is a study of CD8+ T cells in alopecia areata. V was pared by 7 bases and J by 7 bases, with 21 bases between. In germline, CDR1 is SGHRS, CDR2 YFSETQ. CDR3 size: 15 residues. Treatment given: oral pan-JAK inhibitor, 5-10 mg twice daily. PBMC-derived CD4+ and CD8+ T cells were sorted. The sequencing template was cDNA reverse transcribed from extracted RNA. Clones were read by immunoSEQ multiplex PCR, and TCRdb kept only the in-frame ones, dropping some. This table has more than 150,000 clones, roughly three fifths appearing once. The receptor was derived from a human donor with alopecia areata. This sequence joins TRBV5-1 and TRBJ2-1; D perhaps matches TRBD1 (6 bases). Sequenced material: CD4+ T cells sorted from blood, taken at week 4, from a patient treated with tofacitinib. The CDR3: CASDSRGVGSNEQFF. DNA for the CDR3: TGCGCCAGCGACTCCAGGGGAGTAGGTTCTAATGAGCAGTTCTTC. The variable domain in full, completed from reference TRBV5-1 and TRBJ2-1, reads KAGVTQTPRYLIKTRGQQVTLSCSPISGHRSVSWYQQTPGQGLQFLFEYFSETQRNKGNFPGRFSGRQFSNSRSEMNVSTLELGDSALYLCASDSRGVGSNEQFFGPGTRLTVL.